This TCR beta chain emerged from a study of blood T cell repertoires in COVID-19. Per germline, CDR1 SGHRS and CDR2 YFSETQ. Between the trimmed V and J ends, which lost 4 bases and 0 bases, there was a span of 8 bases. This CDR3 has 15 residues. In the study's own analysis: Amplification of reference gene primers was used by the study to estimate nucleated cell counts. TCRdb keeps only in-frame clones here, not all; method: immunoSEQ multiplex PCR. V, J and clone size were drawn from that table, and D and trimming were deduced from the DNA. The sample lists some 230,000 clones, just under 85% occurring once.

The chain has TRBV5-1 and TRBJ2-6; no firm D call. The material sequenced was PBMCs or T cells enriched from blood (not recorded which). The TCR sequence derives from a woman between 40 and 50 years old with acute COVID-19. The CDR3, as DNA: TGCGCCAGCAGCACACAAAGCTCTGGGGCCAACGTCCTGACTTTC. Amino acid sequence: CASSTQSSGANVLTF.